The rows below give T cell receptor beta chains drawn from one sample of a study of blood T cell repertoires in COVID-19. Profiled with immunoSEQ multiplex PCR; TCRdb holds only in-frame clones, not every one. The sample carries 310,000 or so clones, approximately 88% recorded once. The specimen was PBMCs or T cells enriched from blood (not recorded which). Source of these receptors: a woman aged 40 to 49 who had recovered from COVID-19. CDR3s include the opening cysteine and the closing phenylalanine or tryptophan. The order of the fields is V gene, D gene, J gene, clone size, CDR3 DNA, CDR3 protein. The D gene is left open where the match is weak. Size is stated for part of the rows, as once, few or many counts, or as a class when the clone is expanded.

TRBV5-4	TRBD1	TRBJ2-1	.	TGTGCCAGCACCGGGTTAGGACAGGGAGAGAATGAGCAGTTCTTC	CASTGLGQGENEQFF
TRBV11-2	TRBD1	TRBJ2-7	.	TGTGCCAGCAGCTTAAATACCGGGACAGGGGGATACGAGCAGTACTTC	CASSLNTGTGGYEQYF
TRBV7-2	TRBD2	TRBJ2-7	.	TGTGCCAGCAGCCGGGGAGGGAGGACCATCACCTACGAGCAGTACTTC	CASSRGGRTITYEQYF
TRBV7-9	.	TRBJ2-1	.	TGTGCCAGCAGCCCGGGACTGCTCAATGAGCAGTTCTTC	CASSPGLLNEQFF
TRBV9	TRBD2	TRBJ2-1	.	TGTGCCAGCAGCGCCCTACTAGCGGGAGGCAATGAGCAGTTCTTC	CASSALLAGGNEQFF
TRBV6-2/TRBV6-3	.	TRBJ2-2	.	TGTGCCAGCAGTTATCTCACCGGGGAGCTGTTTTTT	CASSYLTGELFF
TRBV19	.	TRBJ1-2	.	TGTGCCAGTAGTCCGCAGGGCGTCTTAATAGGCTACACCTTC	CASSPQGVLIGYTF
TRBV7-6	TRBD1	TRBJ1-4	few	TGTGCCAGCAGCCCCAATCCGGGACAGGGTAATGAAAAACTGTTTTTT	CASSPNPGQGNEKLFF
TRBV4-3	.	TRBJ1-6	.	TGCGCCAGCAGCCAAGATAGAGGATGGAATTCACCCCTCCACTTT	CASSQDRGWNSPLHF
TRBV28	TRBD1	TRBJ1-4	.	TGTGCCAGCAGTCCAGGGGGGACTAATGAAAAACTGTTTTTT	CASSPGGTNEKLFF
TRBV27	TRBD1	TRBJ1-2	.	TGTGCCAGCAGTAACCTCGACAGGGTCAATGGCTACACCTTC	CASSNLDRVNGYTF
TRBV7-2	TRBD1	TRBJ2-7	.	TGTGCCAGCAAATCGGGGACAGGTTCCTACGAGCAGTACTTC	CASKSGTGSYEQYF
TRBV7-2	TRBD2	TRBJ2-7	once	TGTGCCAGCAGCCCCCGCGCGGCGGGAGTTTACGAGCAGTACTTC	CASSPRAAGVYEQYF
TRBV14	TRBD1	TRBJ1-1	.	TGTGCCAGCAGCCAATTCGGACAGGGTGGATTCGACACTGAAGCTTTCTTT	CASSQFGQGGFDTEAFF
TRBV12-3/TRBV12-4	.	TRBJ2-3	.	TGTGCCAGCAGTTTAGCCCGAGATACGCAGTATTTT	CASSLARDTQYF
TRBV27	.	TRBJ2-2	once	TGTGCCAGCAGTTTACGGTCCGGGGAGCTGTTTTTT	CASSLRSGELFF
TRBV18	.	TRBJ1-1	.	TGTGCCAGCTCAGTGACCTCAGGAAACACTGAAGCTTTCTTT	CASSVTSGNTEAFF
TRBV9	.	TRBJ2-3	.	TGTGCCAGCAGCCCTGGACACGGCAGCACAGATACGCAGTATTTT	CASSPGHGSTDTQYF
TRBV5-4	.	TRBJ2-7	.	TGTGCCAGCAGCTTGGGGGCTTACTCCTACGAGCAGTACTTC	CASSLGAYSYEQYF
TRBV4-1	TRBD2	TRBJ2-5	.	TGCGCCAGCAGCCAAGATCACGGGGGGCAAGAGACCCAGTACTTC	CASSQDHGGQETQYF
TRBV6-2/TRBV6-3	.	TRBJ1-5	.	TGTGCCAGCAGTAACCACAGGGATAGCAATCAGCCCCAGCATTTT	CASSNHRDSNQPQHF
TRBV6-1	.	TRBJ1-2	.	TGTGCCAGCAGTGAACAGGGATATGGCTACACCTTC	CASSEQGYGYTF
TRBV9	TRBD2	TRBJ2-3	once	TGTGCCAGCAGCAGGACTAGCGGCACAGATACGCAGTATTTT	CASSRTSGTDTQYF
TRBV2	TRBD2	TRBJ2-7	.	TGTGCCAGCAGTGGATTAGCGGGGGGCGAGCAGTACTTC	CASSGLAGGEQYF